This T cell receptor beta chain was found in a study of T cells in Graves' hyperthyroidism and ophthalmopathy. Researchers took RNA transcripts and amplified the TCR beta CDR3 regions from them. The HTBI set primed first-round TCR CDR3 RT-PCR. TCRdb processed the multiplex PCR reads anew with MiXCR; each CDR3 protein has one entry. Of 550,000 to 700,000 distinct CDR3 sequences in the sample, over 12% were seen once. Duration under 3 months, a NOSPECS grade of at least 4, and a Clinical Activity Score of at least 3 characterized the ophthalmopathy patients. Diagnoses were established using clinical symptoms, serum thyroxine and TRAb, thyroid ultrasound and orbital computed tomography. The sequenced sample consisted of blood. The TCR comes from a middle-aged woman with Graves' ophthalmopathy.

The CDR3 reads CSVGRDPRYEQYF. The CDR3 DNA is TGCAGCGTTGGGAGGGACCCCAGGTACGAGCAGTACTTC. This chain connects TRBV29-1 to TRBJ2-7, with a weak D call TRBD2 (6 bases). Germline CDR1 reads SQVTM; CDR2 reads ANQGSEA. The germline V and J ends were trimmed by 4 bases and 4 bases, with 14 bases remaining between them. The CDR3 length is 13 residues.